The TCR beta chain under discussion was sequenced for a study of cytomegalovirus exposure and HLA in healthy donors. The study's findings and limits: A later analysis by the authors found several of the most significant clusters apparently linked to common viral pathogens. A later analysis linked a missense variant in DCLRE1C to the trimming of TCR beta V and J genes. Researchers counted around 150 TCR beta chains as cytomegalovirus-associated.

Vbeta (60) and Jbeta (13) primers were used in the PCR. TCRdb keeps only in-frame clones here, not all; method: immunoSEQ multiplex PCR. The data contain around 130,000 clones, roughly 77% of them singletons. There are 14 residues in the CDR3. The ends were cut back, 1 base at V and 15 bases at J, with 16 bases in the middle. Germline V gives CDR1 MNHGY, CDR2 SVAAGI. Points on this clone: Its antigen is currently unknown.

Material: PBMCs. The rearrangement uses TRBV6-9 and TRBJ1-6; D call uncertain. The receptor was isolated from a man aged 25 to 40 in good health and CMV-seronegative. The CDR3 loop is CASSYWQLIQDLHF. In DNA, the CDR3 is TGTGCCAGCAGTTATTGGCAGTTAATTCAGGACCTCCACTTT.